A single T cell receptor beta chain is shown here with its context. The antigen this receptor binds is unknown. Qualities for individual bases were not recorded, and no much larger clone is one base off. Preparation of the library involved multiplex PCR. The sequencing machine was an Illumina HiSeq 4000. iRepertoire HTBI primers and Arm-PCR amplification of CDR3 regions were used to construct TCR beta libraries. Before sequencing, the PCR products went through gel purification. Regarding the original processing steps: Gene usage analysis of CDR3 amino acid clonotypes relied on the approximately 62 TRBV and about 15 TRBJ segments identified across samples. COPE and FqMerger were used to merge filtered high-quality paired reads into contigs. BLAST was used to align contigs to IMGT TRBV, TRBD and TRBJ reference genes, and CDR3 was defined according to IMGT. Clonotypes above 0.1% frequency were classified as highly expanded clones. Repertoire diversity was measured by Shannon entropy, and V-J evenness by the Gini coefficient. A clonotype was considered public if more than one individual shared it. In TCRdb, the public reads were trimmed at Q25 with fastp and aligned with MiXCR, with productive beta chains retained. Duplicate CDR3 protein sequences are folded into a single record with the most common DNA and genes. What appears here as the V and J calls and clone size reflects TCRdb's work, not the paper's. The sample table contains 600,000 to 800,000 distinct CDR3 sequences; only one count was recorded for around 32% of them. 40% to 55% of the sample comes from the top ten.

The intended sense of this specimen's time point label: persistent/refractory GD, antithyroid drugs over 5 years with positive TRAb. RNA was extracted from PBMCs in TRIzol for both TCR sequencing and RNA sequencing. Graves' disease was diagnosed according to American Thyroid Association guidelines. Patients for the study were recruited at an endocrinology department in Xi'an, China. From each patient, approximately 10 milliliters of peripheral blood was collected into an EDTA anticoagulant tube. Ficoll Paque Plus density gradient separation was used to isolate PBMCs, and no additional T cell sorting was done. An Agilent 2100 Bioanalyzer and agarose gel were used to check RNA quality, while a NanoDrop 2000 measured RNA concentration. The data derive from a study of regulatory T cells in long-lasting Graves disease (dated by TCRdb to about 2021). For the study in its entirety: Persistent Graves' disease was defined as persistently positive TSH receptor autoantibodies together with antithyroid drug treatment for over 5 years. Peripheral blood TCR sequencing and RNA sequencing compared persistent Graves' disease patients with newly diagnosed Graves' disease patients. TCR sequencing covered some 13 persistent and 20 newly diagnosed Graves' disease patients, 33 samples in total. The study was conducted in China and was registered as a clinical trial. Persistent Graves' disease patients in the clinical cohort had taken antithyroid drugs for approximately 9.5 years on average. Beyond this particular receptor, the publication reports: Peripheral blood alone was examined, since thyroid tissue, which constituted the primary lesion, could not be accessed. Sequencing and analysis were restricted to the TCR beta chain. A larger number of public clonotypes was shared among persistent patients (approximately 3,000) than among newly diagnosed patients (approximately 930). Persistent Graves' disease patients showed lower TCR Shannon entropy and fewer highly expanded clones than newly diagnosed patients, suggesting clonal expansion. TRBV28, TRBJ1-2 and TRBJ2-5 were preferentially used in persistent disease, while TRBV20-1 and TRBJ2-1 were favored in newly diagnosed disease. The small sample size was acknowledged by the authors as a limitation that may reduce accuracy.

CDR1 SQVTM and CDR2 ANQGSEA are derived from the germline V gene. The CDR3 goes from the cysteine to the phenylalanine over 13 residues. Only the CDR3 portion is preserved as DNA: 39 bases, with reading frame beginning at the first base. From V the trimming removes 3 bases and from J it removes 2 bases, while the gene matches leave 3 bases of the junction unaccounted for. The specimen comprised peripheral blood mononuclear cells (PBMCs), sampled when the disease was refractory, from a patient treated with antithyroid drugs. This sequence was found in a female donor with Graves disease. Recombination linked TRBV29-1 to TRBJ1-2; 7 bases in the junction line up with TRBD1. The base sequence is TGCAGCGTTGATAAGGGGGCGAACTATGGCTACACCTTC. It codes for CSVDKGANYGYTF.